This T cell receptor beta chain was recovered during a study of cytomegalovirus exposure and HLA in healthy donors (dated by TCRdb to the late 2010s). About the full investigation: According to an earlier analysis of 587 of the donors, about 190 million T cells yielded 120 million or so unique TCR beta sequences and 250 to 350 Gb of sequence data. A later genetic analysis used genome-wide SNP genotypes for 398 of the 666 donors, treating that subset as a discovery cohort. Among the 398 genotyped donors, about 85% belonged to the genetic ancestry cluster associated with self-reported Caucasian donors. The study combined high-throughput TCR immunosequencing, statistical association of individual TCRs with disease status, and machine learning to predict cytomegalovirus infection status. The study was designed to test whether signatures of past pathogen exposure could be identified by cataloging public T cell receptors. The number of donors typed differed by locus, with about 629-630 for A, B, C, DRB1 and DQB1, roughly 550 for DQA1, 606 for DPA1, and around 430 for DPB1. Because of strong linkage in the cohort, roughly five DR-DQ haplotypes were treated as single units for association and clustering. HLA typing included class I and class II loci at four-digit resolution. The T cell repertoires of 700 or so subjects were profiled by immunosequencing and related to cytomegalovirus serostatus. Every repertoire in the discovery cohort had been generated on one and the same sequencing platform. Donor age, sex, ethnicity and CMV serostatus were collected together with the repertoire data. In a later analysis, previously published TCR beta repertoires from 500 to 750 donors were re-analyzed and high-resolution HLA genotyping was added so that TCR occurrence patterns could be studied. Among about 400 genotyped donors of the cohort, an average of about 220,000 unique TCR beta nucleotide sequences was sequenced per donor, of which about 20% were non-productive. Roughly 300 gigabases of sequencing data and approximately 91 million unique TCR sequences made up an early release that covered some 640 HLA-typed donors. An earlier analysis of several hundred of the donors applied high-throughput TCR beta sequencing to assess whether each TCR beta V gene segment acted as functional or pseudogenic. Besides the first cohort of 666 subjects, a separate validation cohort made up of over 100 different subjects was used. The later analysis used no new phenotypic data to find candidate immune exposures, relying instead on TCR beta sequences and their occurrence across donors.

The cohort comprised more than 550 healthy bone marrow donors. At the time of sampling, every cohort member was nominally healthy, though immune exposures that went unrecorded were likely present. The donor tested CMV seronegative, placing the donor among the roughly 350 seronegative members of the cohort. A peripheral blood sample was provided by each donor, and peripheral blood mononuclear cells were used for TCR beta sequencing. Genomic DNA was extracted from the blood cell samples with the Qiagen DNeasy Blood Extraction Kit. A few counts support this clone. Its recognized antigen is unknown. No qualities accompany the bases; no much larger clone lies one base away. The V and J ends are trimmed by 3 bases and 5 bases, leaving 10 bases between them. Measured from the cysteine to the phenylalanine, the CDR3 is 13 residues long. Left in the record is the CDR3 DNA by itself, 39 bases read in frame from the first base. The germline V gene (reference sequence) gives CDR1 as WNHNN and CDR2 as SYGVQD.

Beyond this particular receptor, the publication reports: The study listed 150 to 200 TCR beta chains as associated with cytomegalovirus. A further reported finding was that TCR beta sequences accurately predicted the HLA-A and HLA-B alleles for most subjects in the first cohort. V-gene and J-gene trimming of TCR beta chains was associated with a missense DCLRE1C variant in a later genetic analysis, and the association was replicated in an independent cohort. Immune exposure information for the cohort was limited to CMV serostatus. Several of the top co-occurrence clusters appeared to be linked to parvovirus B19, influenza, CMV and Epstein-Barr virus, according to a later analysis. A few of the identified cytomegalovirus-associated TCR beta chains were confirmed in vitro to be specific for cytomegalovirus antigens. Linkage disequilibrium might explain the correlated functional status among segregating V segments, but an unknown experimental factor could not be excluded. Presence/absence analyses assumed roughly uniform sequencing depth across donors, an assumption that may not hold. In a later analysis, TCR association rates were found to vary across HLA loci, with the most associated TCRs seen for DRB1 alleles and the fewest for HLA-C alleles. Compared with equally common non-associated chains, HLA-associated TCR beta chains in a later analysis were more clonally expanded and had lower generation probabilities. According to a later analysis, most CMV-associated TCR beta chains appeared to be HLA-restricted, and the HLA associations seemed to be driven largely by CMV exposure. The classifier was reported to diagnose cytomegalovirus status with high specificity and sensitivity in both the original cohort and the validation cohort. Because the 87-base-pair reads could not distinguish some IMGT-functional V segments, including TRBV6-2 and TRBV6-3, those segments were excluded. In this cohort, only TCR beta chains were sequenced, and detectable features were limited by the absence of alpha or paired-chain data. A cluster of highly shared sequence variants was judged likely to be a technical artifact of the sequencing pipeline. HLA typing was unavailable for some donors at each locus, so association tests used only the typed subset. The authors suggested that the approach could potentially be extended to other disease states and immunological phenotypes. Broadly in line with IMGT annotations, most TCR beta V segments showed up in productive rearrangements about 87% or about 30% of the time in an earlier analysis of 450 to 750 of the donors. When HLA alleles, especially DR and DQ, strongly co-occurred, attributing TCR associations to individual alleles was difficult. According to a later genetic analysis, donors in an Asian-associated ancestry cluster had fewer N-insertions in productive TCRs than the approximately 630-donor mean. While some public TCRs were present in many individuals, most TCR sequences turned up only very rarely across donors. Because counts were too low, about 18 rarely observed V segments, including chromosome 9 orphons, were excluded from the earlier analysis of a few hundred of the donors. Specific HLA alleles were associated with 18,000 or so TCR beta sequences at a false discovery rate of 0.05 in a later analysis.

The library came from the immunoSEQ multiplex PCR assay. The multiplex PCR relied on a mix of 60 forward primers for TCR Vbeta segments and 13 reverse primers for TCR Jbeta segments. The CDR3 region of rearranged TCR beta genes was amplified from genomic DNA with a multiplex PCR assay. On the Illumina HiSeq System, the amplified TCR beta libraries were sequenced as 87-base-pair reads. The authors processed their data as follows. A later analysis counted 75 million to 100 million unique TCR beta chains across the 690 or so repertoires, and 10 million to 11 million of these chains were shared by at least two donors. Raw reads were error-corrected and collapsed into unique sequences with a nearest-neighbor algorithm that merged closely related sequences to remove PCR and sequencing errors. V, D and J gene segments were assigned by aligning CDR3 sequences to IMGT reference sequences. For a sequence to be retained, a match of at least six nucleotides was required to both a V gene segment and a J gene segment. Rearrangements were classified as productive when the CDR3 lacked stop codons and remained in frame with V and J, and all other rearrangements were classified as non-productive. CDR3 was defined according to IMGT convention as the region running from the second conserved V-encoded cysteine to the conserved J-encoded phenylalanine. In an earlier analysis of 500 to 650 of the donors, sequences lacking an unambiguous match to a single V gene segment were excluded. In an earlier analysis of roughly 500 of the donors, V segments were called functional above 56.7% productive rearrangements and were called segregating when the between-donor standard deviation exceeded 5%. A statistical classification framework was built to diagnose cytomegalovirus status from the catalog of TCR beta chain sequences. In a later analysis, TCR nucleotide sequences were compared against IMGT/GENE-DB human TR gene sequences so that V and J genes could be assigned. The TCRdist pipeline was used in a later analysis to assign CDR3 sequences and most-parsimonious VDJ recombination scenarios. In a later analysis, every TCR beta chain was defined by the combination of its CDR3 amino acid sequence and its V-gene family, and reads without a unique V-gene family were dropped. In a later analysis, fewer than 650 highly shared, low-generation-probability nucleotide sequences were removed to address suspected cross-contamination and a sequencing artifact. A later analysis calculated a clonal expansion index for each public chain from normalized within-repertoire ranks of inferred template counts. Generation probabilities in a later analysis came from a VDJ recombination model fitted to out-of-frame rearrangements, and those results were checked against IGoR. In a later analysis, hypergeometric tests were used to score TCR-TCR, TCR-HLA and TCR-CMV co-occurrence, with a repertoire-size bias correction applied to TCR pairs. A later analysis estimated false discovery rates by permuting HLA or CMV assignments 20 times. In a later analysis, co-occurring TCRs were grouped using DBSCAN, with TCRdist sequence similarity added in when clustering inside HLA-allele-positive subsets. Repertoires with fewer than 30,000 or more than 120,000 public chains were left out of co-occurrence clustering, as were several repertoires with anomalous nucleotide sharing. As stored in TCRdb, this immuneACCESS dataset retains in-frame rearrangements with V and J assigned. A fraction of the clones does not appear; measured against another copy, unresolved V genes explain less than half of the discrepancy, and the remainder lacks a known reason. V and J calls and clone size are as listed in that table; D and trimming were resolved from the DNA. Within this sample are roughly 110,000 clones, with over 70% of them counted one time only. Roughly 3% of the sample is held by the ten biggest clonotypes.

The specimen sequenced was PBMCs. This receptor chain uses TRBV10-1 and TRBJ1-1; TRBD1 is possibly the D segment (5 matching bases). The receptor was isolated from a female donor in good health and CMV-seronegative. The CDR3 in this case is CASSEHRSTEAFF. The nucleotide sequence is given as TGCGCCAGCAGTGAACACAGGTCGACTGAAGCTTTCTTT.